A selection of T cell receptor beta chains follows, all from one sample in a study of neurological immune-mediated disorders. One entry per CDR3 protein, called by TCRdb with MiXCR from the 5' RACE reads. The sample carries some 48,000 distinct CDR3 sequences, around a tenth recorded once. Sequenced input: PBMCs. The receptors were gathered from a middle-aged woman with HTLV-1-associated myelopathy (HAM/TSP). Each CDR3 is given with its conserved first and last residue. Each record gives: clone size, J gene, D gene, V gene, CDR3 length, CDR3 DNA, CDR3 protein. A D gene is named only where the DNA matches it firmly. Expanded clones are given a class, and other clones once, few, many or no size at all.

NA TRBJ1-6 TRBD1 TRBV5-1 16 TGCGCCAGCAGCTTAGGGAACAGGGGTTATAATTCACCCCTCCACTTT CASSLGNRGYNSPLHF
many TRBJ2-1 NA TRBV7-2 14 TGTGCCAGCAGCTTGCAGGGGGGCTACAATGAGCAGTTCTTC CASSLQGGYNEQFF
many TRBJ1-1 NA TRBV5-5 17 TGTGCCAGCAGCGTGGACCGCGCCGTGACCCTTTGGGGGGAAGCTTTCTTT CASSVDRAVTLWGEAFF
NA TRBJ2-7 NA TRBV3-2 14 TGTGCCAGCAGCCACGGCGGACAGCCCTACGAGCAGTACTTC CASSHGGQPYEQYF
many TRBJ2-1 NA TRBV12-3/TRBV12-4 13 TGTGCCAGCACCTGGACAGCGAACAATGAGCAGTTCTTC CASTWTANNEQFF
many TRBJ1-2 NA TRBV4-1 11 TGCGCCAGCAGCCAAGACCTAGTGGTCACCTTC CASSQDLVVTF
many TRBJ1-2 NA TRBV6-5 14 TGTGCCAGCACCCCCCGGGAGGGGAGGGATGGCTACACCTTC CASTPREGRDGYTF
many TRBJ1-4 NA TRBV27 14 TGTGCCAGCAGTTTATCACACGGATATGAAAAACTGTTTTTT CASSLSHGYEKLFF
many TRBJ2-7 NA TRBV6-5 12 TGTGCCAGCAGGGAGGGGGGCTACGAGCAGTACTTC CASREGGYEQYF
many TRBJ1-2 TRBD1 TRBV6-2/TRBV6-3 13 TGTGCCAGCACCATGGGGACAGGGGGCGCCTACACCTTC CASTMGTGGAYTF
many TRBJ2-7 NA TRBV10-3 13 TGTGCCATCAAGGGACAACTAAGCTACGAGCAGTACTTC CAIKGQLSYEQYF
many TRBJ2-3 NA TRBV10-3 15 TGTGCCATCAGTGATGGCACATCTAGCACAGATACGCAGTATTTT CAISDGTSSTDTQYF
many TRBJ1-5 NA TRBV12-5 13 TGTGCTAGTGGTTTGTTCAGGGAACAGCCCCAGCATTTT CASGLFREQPQHF
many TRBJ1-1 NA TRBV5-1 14 TGCGCCAGCAGCTTGCGCCCCATGAACACTGAAGCTTTCTTT CASSLRPMNTEAFF
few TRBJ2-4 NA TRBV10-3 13 TGTGCCATCAGTGCCGACCGGGACGGGCCACCGTACTTC CAISADRDGPPYF
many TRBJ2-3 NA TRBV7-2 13 TGTGCCAGCAGCTCCACACGCACAGATACGCAGTATTTT CASSSTRTDTQYF
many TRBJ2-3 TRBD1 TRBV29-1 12 TGCAGCGTTGACAGGGGGTCAGATACGCAGTATTTT CSVDRGSDTQYF
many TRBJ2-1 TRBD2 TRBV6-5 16 TGTGCCAGCAGCAGAGCTAGCGGGGGTCAACACAATGAGCAGTTCTTC CASSRASGGQHNEQFF
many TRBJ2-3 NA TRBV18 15 TGTGCCAGCTCACCCGGGGGATACAGCACAGATACGCAGTATTTT CASSPGGYSTDTQYF
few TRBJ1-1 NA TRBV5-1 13 TGCGCCAGCAGCTTAGCTGACAACACTGAAGCTTTCTTT CASSLADNTEAFF
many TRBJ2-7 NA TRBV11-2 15 TGTGCCAGCAGCTTTGAGGCCGGGGGACCCTACGAGCAGTACTTC CASSFEAGGPYEQYF
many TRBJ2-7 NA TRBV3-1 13 TGTGCCAGCAGCCAAGGACAACCCAACGAGCAGTACTTC CASSQGQPNEQYF
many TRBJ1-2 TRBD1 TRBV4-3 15 TGCGCCAGCAGCCAAGACTGGCAGGGGGCGAGTGGCTACACCTTC CASSQDWQGASGYTF
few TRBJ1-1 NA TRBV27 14 TGTGCCAGCAGTTTATCGTTTGGGGACACTGAAGCTTTCTTT CASSLSFGDTEAFF
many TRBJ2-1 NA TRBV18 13 TGTGCCAGCTCACCAACCCTCCACAATGAGCAGTTCTTC CASSPTLHNEQFF
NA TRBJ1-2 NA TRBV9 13 TGTGCCAGCAGCGTAAAGGGTCACTATGGCTACACCTTC CASSVKGHYGYTF
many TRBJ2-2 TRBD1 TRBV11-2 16 TGTGCCAGCAGCTTTGCACCGGGACAGACCACCGGGGAGCTGTTTTTT CASSFAPGQTTGELFF
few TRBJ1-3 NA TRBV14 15 TGTGCCAGCAGCCGGACGGGGAGATCTGGAAACACCATATATTTT CASSRTGRSGNTIYF
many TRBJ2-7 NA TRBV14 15 TGTGCCAGCAGCCACTTTGGATTAGGTTCATACGAGCAGTACTTC CASSHFGLGSYEQYF
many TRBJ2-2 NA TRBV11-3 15 TGTGCCAGCAGCCCAGCATTCCGGAACACCGGGGAGCTGTTTTTT CASSPAFRNTGELFF
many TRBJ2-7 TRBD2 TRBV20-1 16 TGCAGTGCTAGTTTTGGGACTACGCCTAACCCCACCGAGCAGTACTTC CSASFGTTPNPTEQYF
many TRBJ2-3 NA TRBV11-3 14 TGTGCCAGCAGCTTAGACAGATATACAGATACGCAGTATTTT CASSLDRYTDTQYF
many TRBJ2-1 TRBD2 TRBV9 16 TGTGCCAGCAGCGTAGGACTAGCGGAAACCTACAATGAGCAGTTCTTC CASSVGLAETYNEQFF
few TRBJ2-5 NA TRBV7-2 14 TGTGCCAGCAGCTTAGCGGGCAGGGGAAAGACCCAGTACTTC CASSLAGRGKTQYF
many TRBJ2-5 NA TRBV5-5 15 TGTGCCAGCAGCTTGCTCCTTCGGCTACAAGAGACCCAGTACTTC CASSLLLRLQETQYF
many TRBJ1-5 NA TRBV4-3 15 TGCGCCAGCAGCCCCTGGACGGGGAGCAATCAGCCCCAGCATTTT CASSPWTGSNQPQHF
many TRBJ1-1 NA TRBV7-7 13 TGTGCCAGCAGCTTAACAGTGAACACTGAAGCTTTCTTT CASSLTVNTEAFF
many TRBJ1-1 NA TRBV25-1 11 TGTGCCAGCAAGGAGAACACTGAAGCTTTCTTT CASKENTEAFF
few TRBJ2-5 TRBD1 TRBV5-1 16 TGCGCCAGCAGCTTCAACCCCGGACAGGGGGAGGAGACCCAGTACTTC CASSFNPGQGEETQYF
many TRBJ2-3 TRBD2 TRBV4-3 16 TGCGCCAGCAGCGCCCTAGCGGGGGGCCTTGTCGATACGCAGTATTTT CASSALAGGLVDTQYF
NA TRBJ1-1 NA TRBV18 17 TGTGCCGGCTCACGTCAAAGTCCCAGGGAAGTGAGCACTGAAGCTTTCTTT CAGSRQSPREVSTEAFF
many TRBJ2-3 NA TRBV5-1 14 TGCGCCAGCTCTCTTGGCGGGGTTGGAGATACGCAGTATTTT CASSLGGVGDTQYF
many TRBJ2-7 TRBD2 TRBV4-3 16 TGCGCCAGCAGCCAAGGGATAGCGGGGGACCCCTACGAGCAGTACTTC CASSQGIAGDPYEQYF
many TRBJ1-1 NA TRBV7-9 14 TGTGCCAGCAGCTTCGGGGTAACGGGGACTGAAGCTTTCTTT CASSFGVTGTEAFF
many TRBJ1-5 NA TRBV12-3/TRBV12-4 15 TGTGCCAGCAGTTTAGGGTATTATAGCAATCAGCCCCAGCATTTT CASSLGYYSNQPQHF
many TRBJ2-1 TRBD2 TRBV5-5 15 TGTGCCAGCAGCCCGCCCCTGCGGGGGTACAATGAGCAGTTCTTC CASSPPLRGYNEQFF
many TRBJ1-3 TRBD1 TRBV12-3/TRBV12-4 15 TGTGCCAGCAGTTTGGCAGGGGGCATCGGAAACACCATATATTTT CASSLAGGIGNTIYF
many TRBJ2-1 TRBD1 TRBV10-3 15 TGTGCCATCAGTGAGCCGGGACAGGGGGATAGTGAGCAGTTCTTC CAISEPGQGDSEQFF